One sample yielded the 6 T cell receptor beta chains listed below, sequenced in a study of T-cell reconstitution after alpha-beta-depleted transplantation in children. For TCRbeta, the library was prepared with unique molecular identifiers. From the PCR reads, TCRdb called clonotypes with MiXCR, one entry per CDR3 protein. Among under 150,000 distinct CDR3 sequences listed, roughly 9.7% were seen once. This material consisted of PBMCs, mostly from graft donor cells, taken 180 days after TCRalphabeta/CD19-depleted stem cell transplant. These receptor sequences come from a girl in the first two years of life who had a stem cell transplant for combined immunodeficiency, so the T cells may come from the graft donor.

This clonotype was counted many times. CDR3 region: CATSGGLAGNNEQFF. The CDR3 DNA reads TGTGCCACCAGCGGGGGACTCGCGGGAAACAATGAGCAGTTCTTC. The V call is TRBV15, the J call TRBJ2-1; a possible D gene is TRBD2 (6 bases). Trimming took off 5 bases at V and 5 bases at J, with 16 bases between the two ends. CDR1 and CDR2 from the germline V gene are LNHNV and YYDKDF (reference sequence). CDR3 length: 15 residues.

This clonotype was picked up a small number of times. The gene calls are TRBV6-5 and TRBJ2-7; D gene unclear. Trimming left V 2 bases short and J 2 bases short, with 10 bases between. CDR1 and CDR2 from the germline V gene are MNHEY and SVGAGI. This CDR3 has 14 amino acids. The CDR3 DNA reads as TGTGCCAGCAGTTACAGGAGATATACCTACGAGCAGTACTTC. This gives the protein CASSYRRYTYEQYF.

The sample holds a few counts of this clonotype. The V gene is TRBV24-1, the J gene TRBJ1-1; D is unclear. Trimming took off 9 bases at V and 0 bases at J, with 10 bases between the two ends. The CDR3 consists of 13 residues. The germline gives CDR1 KGHDR, CDR2 SFDVKD. CDR3 DNA sequence: TGTGCCACCCGGACCTCCATGAACACTGAAGCTTTCTTT. Translated: CATRTSMNTEAFF.

The V and J genes are TRBV5-4 and TRBJ2-7, with D perhaps TRBD2 (6 bases). The V gene lost 5 bases and the J gene lost 5 bases, with 17 bases spanning the gap. The CDR3 is 14 amino acids. Germline CDR1 SGHNT, CDR2 YYREEE (reference sequence). The CDR3 loop reads CASRAGSWAHEQYF. CDR3 in DNA: TGTGCCAGCAGAGCCGGGAGTTGGGCCCACGAGCAGTACTTC.

The table lists this clonotype with a few counts. The rearrangement uses TRBV20-1 and TRBJ2-3, with D perhaps assigned TRBD1 or TRBD2 (5 bases each). V lost 0 bases, J lost 0 bases, and 10 bases lay in between. The germline V gene has CDR1 DFQATT and CDR2 SNEGSKA (reference sequence). CDR3 length equals 15 residues. CDR3 coding DNA: TGCAGTGCTAGAGATCCCCGGGACAGCACAGATACGCAGTATTTT. Amino acids: CSARDPRDSTDTQYF.

The chain recombines TRBV19 with TRBJ2-2; D remains ambiguous. From germline, CDR1 is LNHDA and CDR2 SQIVND (reference sequence). This CDR3 has 15 residues. Between the trimmed V and J ends, which lost 5 bases and 1 base, there was a span of 11 bases. The CDR3 sequence: CASSWDQWNTGELFF. The DNA for the CDR3 is TGTGCCAGTAGTTGGGATCAGTGGAACACCGGGGAGCTGTTTTTT.